This is a list of T cell receptor beta chains from one sample in a study of CD8+ T cells in alopecia areata. Measured with immunoSEQ multiplex PCR; TCRdb has only the in-frame clones, and not every one. The repertoire holds 180,000 or so clones, less than 75% seen once, with roughly 11% in the top ten. The sample was CD8+ T cells sorted from blood, taken at week 0. These receptors all come from a human donor with alopecia areata. Each CDR3 is given with its conserved first and last residue. Each record gives: V gene, CDR3 protein.

>TRBV19
CASSFRQGHNQPQHF
>TRBV5-5
CASSLAGGFNQPQHF
>TRBV25-1
CASSPTGGTEAFF
>TRBV2
CASSEGWTGGQPQHF
>TRBV9
CASSIRTGGSSGYTF
>TRBV2
CASREGQGNQPQHF
>TRBV7-9
CASSPGQGPTEAFF
>TRBV4-2
CASSQEVGDSNQPQHF
>TRBV7-2
CASSLVMLTSTDTQYF
>TRBV5-1
CASRHRLAGGRGGETQYF
>TRBV15
CATSRARGGGYEQYF
>TRBV7-9
CASSLASGRNTEAFF
>TRBV4-1
CASSQLGVEQFF
>TRBV13
CASSPKVGSYNEQFF
>TRBV23-1
CASSQVQRVHEQYF
>TRBV2
CASSVSQIYGYTF
>TRBV5-1
CASSLDGAEAFF
>TRBV5-1
CASSLDRAGYTF
>TRBV6-5
CASSAGTSSYNEQFF
>TRBV7-9
CASSPQTGPLRETQYF
>TRBV7-4
CASSLGGLAGGTQYF
>TRBV19
CASTSAPRNQPQHF
>TRBV6-6
CASSYLAGEKLFF
>TRBV14
CASSSSTSGGANEQFF
>TRBV19
CASKGGELFF
>TRBV5-6
CASSLLGQGADEQFF
>TRBV29-1
CSADPSDSEETQYF
>TRBV10-3
CAINAGQGIIEGYTF
>TRBV29-1
CSVEDREVRGANYGYTF
>TRBV29-1
CSVDSGYSEQFF